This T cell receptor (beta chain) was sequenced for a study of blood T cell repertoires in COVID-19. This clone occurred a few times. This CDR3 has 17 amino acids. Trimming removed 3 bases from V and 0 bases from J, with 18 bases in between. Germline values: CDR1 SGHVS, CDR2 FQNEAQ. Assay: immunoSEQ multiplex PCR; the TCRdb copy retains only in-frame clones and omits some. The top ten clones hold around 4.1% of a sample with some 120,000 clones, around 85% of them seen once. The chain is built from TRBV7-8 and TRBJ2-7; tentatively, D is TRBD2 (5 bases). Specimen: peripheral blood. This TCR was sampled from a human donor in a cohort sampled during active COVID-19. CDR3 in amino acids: CASSFRGFQTSSYEQYF. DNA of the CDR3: TGTGCCAGCAGCTTCCGGGGATTCCAAACGAGCTCCTACGAGCAGTACTTC.